A single sample gave rise to the 27 T cell receptor beta chains below, sequenced in a study of vaccination and CD4 T cells after COVID-19. For these TCRs, the target antigens are not known. Treatment described: roughly 10-day PBMC culture with coronavirus spike peptide pools or control peptides (ViraFEST assay). Cultured CD4+ T-cell DNA underwent Oncomine TCR Beta short-read sequencing. Via MiXCR, TCRdb re-called the PCR reads, giving one row per CDR3 protein. Among approximately 16,000 distinct CDR3 sequences, about two fifths were seen once, and the ten largest hold around 7.3%. The starting material was CD4+ T cells from blood, cultured in vitro, obtained after SARS-CoV-2 vaccination. The source of these receptors is a human donor who had recovered from COVID-19.

The chain is built from TRBV29-1 and TRBJ2-1; 9 bases match TRBD1. Germline-derived CDR1 and CDR2 are SQVTM and ANQGSEA. Trimming removed 3 bases from V and 8 bases from J; junction bases left unmatched: 8. The CDR3 runs to 14 residues. CDR3 nucleotide sequence: TGCAGCGTTGATACCGGGACAGGGTCCTATGAGCAGTTCTTC. Its protein is CSVDTGTGSYEQFF.

This clonotype was counted between two and nine times. The gene calls are TRBV20-1 and TRBJ2-4; TRBD1 matches at 7 bases. The CDR3 runs to 15 residues. J lost 5 bases, V lost 3 bases, and 10 bases had no gene match. Germline-derived CDR1 and CDR2 are DFQATT and SNEGSKA (reference sequence). CDR3 in amino acids: CSARGTEPWENIQYF. The CDR3, as DNA: TGCAGTGCTAGGGGGACAGAACCCTGGGAAAACATTCAGTACTTC.

This chain links TRBV4-1 with TRBJ2-5, with 8 bases that match TRBD2. The junction had 16 bases not matched to a gene; V was cut back by 3 bases and J by 4 bases. Germline values: CDR1 MGHRA, CDR2 YSYEKL. The CDR3 is made up of 18 amino acids. The CDR3 region is CASSHGRGREVMRETQYF. CDR3 coding DNA: TGCGCCAGCAGCCATGGCCGGGGGCGGGAGGTTATGAGAGAGACCCAGTACTTC.

The table lists this clonotype with a few counts. CDR3 bases: TGTGCCAGCAGCGGGGGAACTAGCGGGCTCACAGATACGCAGTATTTT. This sequence encodes CASSGGTSGLTDTQYF. V is TRBV7-8 and J is TRBJ2-3; 9 nucleotides line up with TRBD2. The germline gives CDR1 SGHVS, CDR2 FQNEAQ. J gave up 2 bases and V 5 bases, and 8 bases lay outside the gene matches. This CDR3 has 16 amino acids.

The chain combines TRBV12-2 with TRBJ2-3; TRBD1 reflects the table's D call only, with no check against the DNA. TRBV12-2 is noted as a pseudogene. The CDR3 runs 16 residues. The CDR3 is CASRPMWVARTDTQYF. The CDR3 DNA reads as TGTGCAAGTCGTCCCATGTGGGTCGCCCGCACAGATACGCAGTATTTT.

This chain joins TRBV10-3 and TRBJ2-2, with 9 nucleotides matching TRBD2. The ends lost 0 bases at V and 11 bases at J; junction bases unmatched: 13. The germline V gene encodes CDR1 ENHRY and CDR2 SYGVKD. CDR3 length: 17 amino acids. CDR3 nucleotide sequence: TGTGCCATCAGTGAGTCAAGTAGCGGGAGATCGTGGGGAGAGCTGTTTTTT. This sequence encodes CAISESSSGRSWGELFF.

The rearrangement joins TRBV27 to TRBJ1-2; D call uncertain. The V and J ends lost 5 bases and 4 bases respectively, with 11 bases between them. CDR1 MNHEY and CDR2 SMNVEV come from the germline V gene (reference sequence). The CDR3 is made up of 13 amino acids. As DNA, the CDR3 is TGTGCCAGCAGTCCCATCTTAGGCTATGGCTACACCTTC. Translating gives CASSPILGYGYTF.

The chain combines TRBV2 with TRBJ1-6; TRBD1 might be the D (5 bases). Germline V gives CDR1 SNHLY, CDR2 FYNNEI. Trimming shortened V by 2 bases and J by 6 bases, and 5 bases separated the two germline ends. The CDR3 consists of 13 residues. The CDR3 loop reads CASSEQGNSPLHF. The CDR3 DNA sequence: TGTGCCAGCAGTGAACAGGGTAATTCACCCCTCCACTTT.

On this clonotype itself: With a much larger clone just one base away, this may be a read error. J is TRBJ1-1 and V is TRBV6-5, with D perhaps matching TRBD1 (5 bases). The CDR3 is 17 residues long. Between the trimmed V and J ends, which lost 2 bases and 5 bases, there was a span of 21 bases. Germline lookup yields CDR1 MNHEY and CDR2 SVGAGI. The CDR3 coding sequence is TGTGCCAGCAGTTACATTCTAGGTCGGCAGGGAGAGACTGAAGCTTTCTTT. Amino acid sequence: CASSYILGRQGETEAFF.

The J gene is TRBJ2-1, the V gene TRBV27; D is undetermined. Germline V gene data show CDR1 as MNHEY and CDR2 as SMNVEV (reference sequence). Trimming took 8 bases from V and 4 from J, leaving 33 bases between them. CDR3 size: 20 residues. CDR3 protein: CASRNTRSRPLSLLYNEQFF. The CDR3 DNA reads TGTGCCAGCCGAAACACCCGGAGTCGACCTCTGTCCTTATTATACAATGAGCAGTTCTTC.

The chain recombines TRBV20-1 with TRBJ2-2; D is possibly TRBD2 (6 bases). The CDR3 consists of 13 residues. Germline V gene data show CDR1 as DFQATT and CDR2 as SNEGSKA (reference sequence). The CDR3 coding sequence is TGCGGAGGGGCGCGGGCCGACACCGGGGAGCTGTTTTTT. It is translated as CGGARADTGELFF.

This clonotype has only a few counts. The chain carries TRBV20-1 and TRBJ2-1; D may be TRBD1 (5 bases). Trimming stripped 1 base from V and 2 bases from J, with 15 bases between. CDR3 length: 16 residues. Germline V CDR1 and CDR2: DFQATT, SNEGSKA (reference sequence). DNA for the CDR3: TGCAGTGCTAGAGGCCCGGAAAGGGGTACCTACAATGAGCAGTTCTTC. This gives the protein CSARGPERGTYNEQFF.

The chain joins TRBV20-1 to TRBJ1-2, with 11 bases aligning to TRBD1. Germline CDR1 reads DFQATT; CDR2 reads SNEGSKA (reference sequence). CDR3 length equals 17 residues. V was clipped by 2 bases and J by 6 bases; unmatched bases: 14. CDR3 DNA: TGCAGTGCTAGATTCCCCCAGGGACAGGGGGTAAGGAATGGCTACACCTTC. Protein: CSARFPQGQGVRNGYTF.

This clonotype turned up a few times. The CDR3: CSVPTSGKNNEQFF. The CDR3 region has the DNA TGCAGTGTTCCGACTAGCGGGAAAAACAATGAGCAGTTCTTC. The chain joins TRBV20-1 to TRBJ2-1; TRBD2 matches 11 bases. Germline assignment: CDR1 DFQATT and CDR2 SNEGSKA (reference sequence). Germline trimming cut 7 bases from V and 5 bases from J; bases unmatched to any gene: 7. The CDR3 is 14 residues long.

This clonotype occurred a few times. In nucleotides, the CDR3 is TGCAGTGCTCGAGCCGAGGGAACGGGGGCGAATGAGCAGTTCTTC. Its translation is CSARAEGTGANEQFF. The gene calls are TRBV20-1 and TRBJ2-1; D possibly uses TRBD1 or TRBD2 (6 bases each). CDR1 and CDR2 from the germline V gene are DFQATT and SNEGSKA (reference sequence). V lost 5 bases, J lost 7 bases, and 21 bases lay in between. This CDR3 contains 15 residues.

The rearrangement joins TRBV6-2 or TRBV6-3 to TRBJ2-2; no definite D call. V gave up 0 bases and J gave up 1 base, with 3 bases separating them. The CDR3 has 14 residues. In germline, CDR1 is MNHEY, CDR2 SVGEGT. CDR3 residues: CASSYSWNTGELFF. Written as DNA, the CDR3 is TGTGCCAGCAGTTACTCGTGGAACACCGGGGAGCTGTTTTTT.

The chain has TRBV4-1 and TRBJ1-5; 10 bases align to TRBD1. The CDR3 spans 15 residues. Trimming took 2 bases from V and 4 from J; bases not matched to a gene: 2. Germline assignment: CDR1 MGHRA and CDR2 YSYEKL. The CDR3 sequence is CASSQPGQGNQPQHF. In DNA form, the CDR3 reads TGCGCCAGCAGCCAACCGGGACAGGGGAATCAGCCCCAGCATTTT.

Notes on this clonotype: The junction shows a germline mismatch at one end, possibly a read error. The chain uses TRBV5-3 and TRBJ1-2, with a tentative D call TRBD1 (6 bases). TRBV5-3 is assigned to the ORF class and has an uncertain function. This CDR3 region has 17 residues. CDR3 protein: CASSYRASSGSLYGYTF. As DNA, the CDR3 is TGTGCCAGCAGCTACAGGGCTTCCTCCGGGTCTCTCTATGGCTACACCTTC.

This clonotype was detected only a few times. The rearrangement links TRBV15 to TRBJ2-6; 7 nucleotides align to TRBD1. The V segment lost 0 bases and the J segment 1 base; nucleotides outside the gene matches: 0. Germline V gene lookup returns CDR1 LNHNV and CDR2 YYDKDF (reference sequence). The CDR3 loop spans 16 amino acids. CDR3 nucleotides: TGTGCCACCAGCAGAGACAGGGGGTCTGGGGCCAACGTCCTGACTTTC. Its translation is CATSRDRGSGANVLTF.

The chain carries TRBV12-5 and TRBJ2-1, with 7 bases lining up with TRBD2. CDR1 and CDR2 (germline): LGHNT, FRNRAP. V was clipped by 6 bases and J by 2 bases; unmatched bases: 10. There are 16 residues in the CDR3. The CDR3 loop is CASGPGLGGTYNEQFF. CDR3 sequence (DNA): TGTGCTAGTGGCCCCGGACTGGGGGGGACCTACAATGAGCAGTTCTTC.

This sequence joins TRBV5-5 and TRBJ2-3; 10 nucleotides match TRBD1. Germline V lookup: CDR1 SGHKS, CDR2 YYEKEE (reference sequence). This CDR3 spans 15 amino acids. The junction had 6 bases not matched to a gene; V was cut back by 4 bases and J by 4 bases. In DNA form, the CDR3 reads TGTGCCAGCAGCCGGACAGGGGGGGCCCCAGATACGCAGTATTTT. Amino acids: CASSRTGGAPDTQYF.

This clonotype was seen a few times. This rearrangement joins TRBV2 to TRBJ2-2; D unresolved. The CDR3 totals 14 residues. Trimming removed 7 bases at V and 4 bases at J, with 13 bases between. CDR1 is SNHLY, CDR2 FYNNEI, per germline. The CDR3, as DNA: TGTGCCAGCATTAGGCTTTTGTTCACCGGGGAGCTGTTTTTT. This sequence encodes CASIRLLFTGELFF.

The genes are TRBV29-1 and TRBJ1-2, with D unresolved. V lost 7 bases, J lost 6 bases, and 3 bases lay in between. This CDR3 region has 8 residues. Germline V CDR1 and CDR2: SQVTM, ANQGSEA. The CDR3 DNA sequence: TGCAGCGCAGATGGCTACACCTTC. This codes for CSADGYTF.

V usage is TRBV20-1 and J usage is TRBJ1-6; the match to TRBD1 covers 12 bases. Germline CDR1 and CDR2: DFQATT and SNEGSKA (reference sequence). This CDR3 comprises 17 residues. J was trimmed by 7 bases and V by 3 bases; bases with no gene match: 10. CDR3 sequence reads: CSASSGTGGAVNSPLHF. CDR3 DNA: TGCAGTGCTAGTTCCGGGACAGGGGGCGCGGTGAATTCACCCCTCCACTTT.

Relative to its sample, this clonotype is medium-sized. The chain has TRBV19 and TRBJ2-5; either TRBD1 or TRBD2 may fit D (6 bases each). The V end was cut by 3 bases, the J end by 5 bases, with 13 bases between. CDR3 size: 14 residues. Germline lookup yields CDR1 LNHDA and CDR2 SQIVND (reference sequence). CDR3 sequence: CASSILGGGETQYF. CDR3 coding DNA: TGTGCCAGTAGTATTTTGGGGGGCGGTGAGACCCAGTACTTC.

The gene calls are TRBV6-2 or TRBV6-3 and TRBJ2-7; D not resolved. Germline loops: CDR1 MNHEY, CDR2 SVGEGT. The CDR3 is made up of 13 amino acids. With 6 bases removed from V and 2 bases from J, the gap between germline ends came to 11 bases. CDR3 in DNA: TGTGCCAGCAGAACCACTGGGCCCTACGAGCAGTACTTC. Amino acid sequence: CASRTTGPYEQYF.

J is TRBJ2-5 and V is TRBV4-1; the match to TRBD2 covers 9 bases. V was clipped by 3 bases and J by 4 bases; unmatched bases: 9. The CDR3 contains 16 residues. Germline-derived CDR1 and CDR2 are MGHRA and YSYEKL. Here the CDR3 DNA reads TGCGCCAGCAGCCATTATGGGCTAGCGGGGTTAGAGACCCAGTACTTC. Translation: CASSHYGLAGLETQYF.